Below, 29 T cell receptor beta chains from the same sample are listed, as sequenced in a study of PD-L1 blockade in urothelial cancer. The sample's time point: pretreatment peripheral blood. The protocol was immunoSEQ multiplex PCR, while the TCRdb copy is restricted to in-frame clones and leaves out a portion. Of approximately 88,000 clones listed, less than 90% are singletons. This specimen was PBMCs, taken around atezolizumab (anti-PD-L1) treatment. The receptors were sampled from a man aged 60 to 69 with urothelial cancer.

The chain links TRBV6-5 to TRBJ1-3; D unresolved. The germline CDR1 and CDR2 sequences are MNHEY and SVGAGI. The CDR3 length is 14 residues. V was shortened by 4 bases and J by 0 bases, with 7 bases between the two germline ends. The CDR3 DNA is TGTGCCAGCAGTTTCCGGGTCTCTGGAAACACCATATATTTT. The encoded protein is CASSFRVSGNTIYF.

This chain links TRBV5-1 with TRBJ1-1; 7 positions agree with TRBD1. The germline gives CDR1 SGHRS, CDR2 YFSETQ. V lost 3 bases to trimming and J lost 4 bases; unmatched junction nucleotides: 12. The CDR3 is 16 residues long. The CDR3, as DNA: TGCGCCAGCAGCTCACAGGGGTCCTATGGGGCCACTGAAGCTTTCTTT. Its protein is CASSSQGSYGATEAFF.

This chain connects TRBV7-2 to TRBJ2-7; TRBD2 matches 7 bases. V shed 1 base and J 2 bases; nucleotides not matched to a gene: 8. The CDR3 has 16 amino acids. Per germline, CDR1 SGHTA and CDR2 FQGNSA. DNA for the CDR3: TGTGCCAGCAGCTTAGTGTCTAGCGGAGGGACCTACGAGCAGTACTTC. It is translated as CASSLVSSGGTYEQYF. Looking up the rest from reference TRBV7-2 and TRBJ2-7 gives the full variable domain: GAGVSQSPSNKVTEKGKDVELRCDPISGHTALYWYRQSLGQGLEFLIYFQGNSAPDKSGLPSDRFSAERTGGSVSTLTIQRTQQEDSAVYLCASSLVSSGGTYEQYFGPGTRLTVT.

The chain is built from TRBV6-1 and TRBJ2-5; D unclear. The V gene lost 5 bases and the J gene lost 1 base, with 8 bases spanning the gap. This CDR3 spans 13 amino acids. Germline assignment: CDR1 MNHNS and CDR2 SASEGT. CDR3 sequence: CASSLEFQETQYF. The DNA of the CDR3 is TGTGCCAGCAGTCTAGAGTTCCAAGAGACCCAGTACTTC.

V usage is TRBV5-1 and J usage is TRBJ2-3; 8 bases map to TRBD1. Germline CDR1 SGHRS, CDR2 YFSETQ. Losses at the gene ends were 2 bases for V and 8 bases for J; bases not matched to a gene: 7. The CDR3 covers 14 residues. Here the CDR3 reads CASSFLPQGVTQYF. Here the CDR3 DNA reads TGCGCCAGCAGCTTCCTACCACAGGGGGTTACGCAGTATTTT.

V gene TRBV28 combines with J gene TRBJ1-2, with a possible D match to TRBD1 (6 bases). The V end was cut by 6 bases, the J end by 0 bases, with 11 bases between. The CDR3 has 14 residues. Germline V lookup: CDR1 MDHEN, CDR2 SYDVKM. CDR3 bases: TGTGCCAGCAGAGAGACAGGAGCTAACTATGGCTACACCTTC. Translation gives CASRETGANYGYTF.

This chain links TRBV2 with TRBJ1-5, with 7 bases that match TRBD1. This CDR3 region has 16 residues. The germline V gene encodes CDR1 SNHLY and CDR2 FYNNEI. V dropped 3 bases and J dropped 2; count of bases not matched to a gene: 7. The CDR3 reads CASSDGGGLGNQPQHF. The CDR3 DNA reads TGTGCCAGCAGTGATGGAGGGGGCTTGGGCAATCAGCCCCAGCATTTT.

The genes are TRBV7-2 and TRBJ2-1; 10 bases are shared with TRBD2. The CDR3 totals 16 residues. Germline values: CDR1 SGHTA, CDR2 FQGNSA. V shed 4 bases, J shed 0 bases, and the junction held 3 bases outside the gene matches. The CDR3 DNA reads as TGTGCCAGCAGCTCCTTAGCGGGGGGCTCCTACAATGAGCAGTTCTTC. This sequence encodes CASSSLAGGSYNEQFF. Supplemented by reference TRBV7-2 and TRBJ2-1, the full variable domain reads GAGVSQSPSNKVTEKGKDVELRCDPISGHTALYWYRQSLGQGLEFLIYFQGNSAPDKSGLPSDRFSAERTGGSVSTLTIQRTQQEDSAVYLCASSSLAGGSYNEQFFGPGTRLTVL.

The sample holds a few counts of this clone. The rearrangement joins TRBV2 to TRBJ2-7, with TRBD2 matching 10 bases. Germline CDR1 reads SNHLY; CDR2 reads FYNNEI. Trimming took 7 bases from V and 4 from J; bases not matched to a gene: 1. The CDR3 sequence is 12 residues long. CDR3 DNA: TGTGCCAGCAATAGCGGGGGGTACGAGCAGTACTTC. It yields the protein CASNSGGYEQYF.

The rearrangement uses TRBV30 and TRBJ1-5, with D possibly matching TRBD1 (5 bases). V dropped 5 bases and J dropped 7 bases, with 12 bases sitting between them. Per germline, CDR1 GTSNPN and CDR2 SVGIG (reference sequence). The CDR3 length is 12 residues. The CDR3 sequence: CAWDTGTQPQHF. The CDR3 region has the DNA TGTGCCTGGGATACAGGTACCCAGCCCCAGCATTTT.

The chain combines TRBV4-1 with TRBJ1-6; TRBD1 agrees at 8 bases. Germline lookup yields CDR1 MGHRA and CDR2 YSYEKL. V lost 1 base to trimming and J lost 6 bases; unmatched junction nucleotides: 2. The CDR3 runs 15 residues. DNA of the CDR3: TGCGCCAGCAGCCAAGGGACAGGGACTAATTCACCCCTCCACTTT. Translated, it gives CASSQGTGTNSPLHF.

To note about this clone: Other DNA variants within this sample encode the same CDR3. The chain joins TRBV18 to TRBJ1-4; 7 nucleotides match TRBD1. Germline CDR1 reads KGHSH; CDR2 reads LQKENI. This CDR3 spans 13 amino acids. V dropped 3 bases and J dropped 5; count of bases not matched to a gene: 0. In DNA form, the CDR3 reads TGTGCCAGCTCACCGGGACAGAATGAAAAACTGTTTTTT. Translated: CASSPGQNEKLFF.

The chain carries TRBV9 and TRBJ1-1, with D unclear. The CDR3 consists of 13 residues. V was shortened by 0 bases and J by 6 bases, with 9 bases between the two germline ends. CDR1 SGDLS and CDR2 YYNGEE come from the germline V gene. The CDR3 loop is CASSVDAGAEAFF. CDR3 nucleotide sequence: TGTGCCAGCAGCGTAGATGCCGGGGCTGAAGCTTTCTTT.

The CDR3 reads CASSLLAGGGELFF. DNA of the CDR3: TGTGCCAGCAGCTTACTCGCGGGAGGCGGGGAGCTGTTTTTT. The gene calls are TRBV7-2 and TRBJ2-2; 8 nucleotides align to TRBD2. Germline assignment: CDR1 SGHTA and CDR2 FQGNSA. The CDR3 has 14 residues. V shed 2 bases, J shed 7 bases, and the junction held 3 bases outside the gene matches.

The chain has TRBV15 and TRBJ2-3; D perhaps matches TRBD1 (6 bases). CDR1 LNHNV and CDR2 YYDKDF come from the germline V gene (reference sequence). The CDR3 length is 14 residues. Trimming took off 3 bases at V and 3 bases at J, with 10 bases between the two ends. The CDR3 here is CATSRAGQTDTQYF. The CDR3 nucleotides are TGTGCCACCAGCAGGGCCGGACAGACAGATACGCAGTATTTT.

CDR3 loop: CASGQTNTEAFF. The CDR3 coding sequence is TGTGCCAGCGGACAGACGAACACTGAAGCTTTCTTT. The chain employs TRBV6-1 and TRBJ1-1, with D tentatively TRBD1 (6 bases). V gave up 8 bases and J gave up 1 base, with 8 bases separating them. The CDR3 consists of 12 residues. The germline V gene has CDR1 MNHNS and CDR2 SASEGT.

The chain employs TRBV7-2 and TRBJ2-7; perhaps TRBD2 as D (6 bases). The germline gives CDR1 SGHTA, CDR2 FQGNSA. The CDR3 spans 14 residues. V lost 7 bases and J 3 bases, leaving 16 bases between the germline ends. The CDR3 coding sequence is TGTGCCAGCACCCATGGGGGGAGACTCTACGAGCAGTACTTC. Encoded protein: CASTHGGRLYEQYF.

The sample holds one count of this clone. V usage is TRBV5-6 and J usage is TRBJ1-2; no definite D call. Germline values: CDR1 SGHDT, CDR2 YYEEEE. This CDR3 region has 14 residues. The germline V and J ends were trimmed by 1 base and 3 bases, with 10 bases remaining between them. The CDR3 sequence is CASSLNSRHYGYTF. The DNA of the CDR3 is TGTGCCAGCAGCTTGAACAGCAGACACTATGGCTACACCTTC.

This clone appeared once. The rearrangement joins TRBV7-2 to TRBJ2-5, with 7 bases lining up with TRBD2. Germline-derived CDR1 and CDR2 are SGHTA and FQGNSA. After removal of 7 bases from V and 5 bases from J, the junction contained 7 bases not matched to a gene. The CDR3 is 13 residues long. The CDR3 loop is CASTPGREETQYF. The CDR3 nucleotides read TGTGCCAGCACCCCGGGGAGGGAGGAGACCCAGTACTTC.

In this sample, this clone turned up once. The J gene is TRBJ2-1, the V gene TRBV7-2; 11 nucleotides line up with TRBD2. CDR1 is SGHTA, CDR2 FQGNSA, per germline. The CDR3 is 16 residues long. V shed 5 bases and J 10 bases; nucleotides not matched to a gene: 13. The CDR3 sequence is CASSPSGVLAGEEQFF. In nucleotides, the CDR3 is TGTGCCAGCAGCCCGTCTGGGGTACTAGCGGGGGAGGAGCAGTTCTTC. Full variable domain (rest looked up from reference TRBV7-2 and TRBJ2-1): GAGVSQSPSNKVTEKGKDVELRCDPISGHTALYWYRQSLGQGLEFLIYFQGNSAPDKSGLPSDRFSAERTGGSVSTLTIQRTQQEDSAVYLCASSPSGVLAGEEQFFGPGTRLTVL.

The J gene is TRBJ1-5, the V gene TRBV27; D unclear. The germline V gene encodes CDR1 MNHEY and CDR2 SMNVEV (reference sequence). V was trimmed by 4 bases and J by 2 bases, leaving 3 bases between them. The CDR3 is 12 residues long. The CDR3 spells CASSSRNQPQHF. CDR3 sequence (DNA): TGTGCCAGCAGTTCTCGCAATCAGCCCCAGCATTTT.

The rearrangement links TRBV10-3 to TRBJ2-2, with 9 nucleotides matching TRBD2. Trimming cost V 2 bases and J 5 bases; bases outside gene matches: 3. This CDR3 spans 15 amino acids. Germline V CDR1 and CDR2: ENHRY, SYGVKD. DNA for the CDR3: TGTGCCATCAGTGAGGGTAGCGGGAGTACCGGGGAGCTGTTTTTT. This sequence encodes CAISEGSGSTGELFF.

V usage is TRBV11-2 and J usage is TRBJ2-6; D might be TRBD2 (6 bases). The germline V and J ends were trimmed by 8 bases and 0 bases, with 11 bases remaining between them. This CDR3 has 15 residues. Germline lookup yields CDR1 SGHAT and CDR2 FQNNGV. CDR3 DNA sequence: TGTGCCAGCCGGGGCGGGGCCTCTGGGGCCAACGTCCTGACTTTC. It encodes CASRGGASGANVLTF.

This clone came up once. This chain connects TRBV11-1 to TRBJ1-1; D is perhaps TRBD1 (5 bases). This CDR3 is 14 amino acids long. Germline V gene data show CDR1 as SGHAT and CDR2 as FQDESV (reference sequence). V was cut by 1 base and J by 5 bases, with 11 bases left in between. CDR3 sequence reads: CASSLGQGNTEAFF. Here the CDR3 DNA reads TGTGCCAGCAGCTTAGGGCAGGGTAATACTGAAGCTTTCTTT.

The chain uses TRBV18 and TRBJ2-3; no definite D call. Germline CDR1 and CDR2: KGHSH and LQKENI. V lost 4 bases to trimming and J lost 0 bases, with 5 bases between them. The CDR3 spans 13 residues. The CDR3 protein is CASSRHSTDTQYF. CDR3 nucleotide sequence: TGTGCCAGCTCACGGCATAGCACAGATACGCAGTATTTT.

This rearrangement joins TRBV9 to TRBJ2-1; 7 bases align to TRBD1. The junction had 4 bases not matched to a gene; V was cut back by 1 base and J by 6 bases. The CDR3 spans 14 residues. CDR1 is SGDLS, CDR2 YYNGEE, per germline. The CDR3 sequence is CASSVTGETNEQFF. The CDR3 region has the DNA TGTGCCAGCAGCGTAACAGGGGAGACCAATGAGCAGTTCTTC.

The V and J genes are TRBV6-1 and TRBJ2-1, with TRBD1 identical over 9 bases. Per the germline V gene, CDR1 is MNHNS and CDR2 is SASEGT. CDR3 size: 15 residues. After removal of 1 base from V and 4 bases from J, the junction contained 2 bases not matched to a gene. The CDR3 loop is CASSEGGTGYNEQFF. CDR3 sequence (DNA): TGTGCCAGCAGTGAAGGCGGGACAGGGTACAATGAGCAGTTCTTC.

A few counts support this clone. The chain joins TRBV6-5 to TRBJ1-2; D may be TRBD1 (5 bases). There are 13 residues in the CDR3. Looked up from germline, CDR1 is MNHEY and CDR2 is SVGAGI. V lost 6 bases and J lost 3, with 11 bases in between. CDR3 amino acids: CASRSGIDYGYTF. The CDR3 DNA reads as TGTGCCAGCAGGTCAGGGATTGACTATGGCTACACCTTC.

In its sample, this clone was seen once. The rearrangement links TRBV6-1 to TRBJ1-2; the match to TRBD1 covers 7 bases. The V gene end was trimmed by 2 bases and the J gene end by 4 bases; junction bases not matched to a gene: 7. Germline values: CDR1 MNHNS, CDR2 SASEGT. The CDR3 has 15 amino acids. CDR3 region: CASSEKGTDFYGYTF. For the CDR3, the DNA is TGTGCCAGCAGTGAAAAGGGGACAGATTTCTATGGCTACACCTTC.